This T cell receptor beta chain comes out of a study of blood T cell repertoires in COVID-19. At the level of the study: Samples came from the United States, Italy and Spain, spanning acute and convalescent COVID-19. Sample material is recorded as cDNA or gDNA derived from T cells, B-cell-depleted T cells, or PBMCs.

Authors' data handling: Estimated nucleated cell counts came from reference gene primer amplification. Data came from immunoSEQ multiplex PCR; TCRdb stores just in-frame clones and leaves some out. Clonal size and the V and J genes are those of that table, whereas D and trimming came from the DNA. The sample contains 150,000 to 200,000 clones, 89% of which appear only once. With V trimmed by 8 bases and J by 3 bases, 5 bases remained unmatched. The CDR3 has 13 residues. CDR1 is KGHSH and CDR2 is LQKENI in the germline V gene. The genes are TRBV18 and TRBJ2-7; 9 bases map to TRBD1. The specimen was peripheral blood. The sequence was collected from a man in his sixties with acute or convalescent COVID-19. The DNA for the CDR3 is TGTGCCAGCCGGGACAGGGCACACTACGAGCAGTACTTC. Its protein product is CASRDRAHYEQYF.